This T cell receptor beta chain was captured by sequencing in a study of blood T cell repertoires in COVID-19 (dated by TCRdb to between 2020 and 2021). Turning to the overall study: Collaborator samples came from the United States, Italy and Spain and covered acute and convalescent phases of COVID-19. Samples were obtained from the ongoing ImmuneRACE study (first 160 participants) and from about 1,300 subjects provided by 6 global collaborators. The sample metadata nearly always contained a de-identified subject ID, COVID-19 status, age in years and sex. The repertoires were made available in a free public database intended to serve as a resource for research on the immune response to SARS-CoV-2. The prospective study material was composed of cDNA or gDNA derived from T cells, B-cell-depleted T cells, or PBMCs. Where available, HLA class I and class II types were taken from metadata supplied by the sample provider and were not determined by assay-based typing. Deeply sampled blood TCRbeta repertoires from subjects exposed to, actively infected with, or recovered from COVID-19 were included in the dataset. Study-wide findings and limitations: The amount of clinical and demographic metadata varied by source and participant and was provided uncurated.

From its cysteine to its phenylalanine, the CDR3 spans 14 amino acids. The retained sequence is limited to the CDR3, 42 bases, with the frame set at the first base. CDR1 LGHDT and CDR2 YNNKEL are derived from the germline V gene (reference sequence). The trim is 2 bases for V and 4 bases for J, with a gap of 11 bases between the germline ends. The collaborating institutions used their own protocols to collect whole blood in K2EDTA tubes. For TCRbeta analysis, collaborator samples were shipped as frozen whole blood, as isolated PBMCs, or as DNA extracted from either sample type. This clone was detected only once. Its antigen is still unknown. The sample holds no much larger clone one base away, and base qualities are not on file. The immunoSEQ Assay, a bias-controlled multiplex PCR, was used to amplify TCRbeta CDR3 regions from genomic DNA. For the original study's pipeline: Within the assay, amplification of reference gene primers was used to estimate how many nucleated cells each sample contained. To quantify the absolute abundance of each unique TCRbeta CDR3 rearrangement, sequence reads were collapsed and filtered. For each sample, productive Simpson clonality was calculated by taking the square root of Simpson's diversity index across productive rearrangements. TCRdb took over this immuneACCESS table, retaining in-frame rearrangements with V and J assigned. Such tables are incomplete; in checked studies, under half of the missing clones stem from an unresolved V gene, and the remainder is unexplained. V, J and clone size derive from that table, while D and trimming were established from the DNA sequence. This sample gives fewer than 400,000 clones in total; around 80% of them show up just once. 2.5% to 3% of the sample is in the top ten clones.

This sequence originates from a man under 40 with active or convalescent COVID-19. The sequenced material came from peripheral blood. The rearranged segments are TRBV3-1 (or the pseudogene TRBV3-2) and TRBJ1-1; no D gene call is confident. The sequence in DNA is TGTGCCAGCAGCCAACCCCCCCCGGGCACTGAAGCTTTCTTT. The translation is CASSQPPPGTEAFF.